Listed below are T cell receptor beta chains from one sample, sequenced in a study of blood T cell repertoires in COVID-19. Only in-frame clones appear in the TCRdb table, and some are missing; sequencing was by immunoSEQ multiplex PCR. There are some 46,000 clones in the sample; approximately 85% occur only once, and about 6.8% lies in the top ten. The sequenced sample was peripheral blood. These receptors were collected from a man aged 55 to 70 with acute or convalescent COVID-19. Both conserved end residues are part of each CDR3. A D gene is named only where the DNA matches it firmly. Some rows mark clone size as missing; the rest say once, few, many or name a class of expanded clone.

CASSTELTATYGYTF | TGTGCCAGCAGTACCGAACTGACAGCCACCTATGGCTACACCTTC | - | - | TRBJ1-2 | TRBV2
CAWSVTGREDTEAFF | TGTGCCTGGAGTGTAACGGGCAGGGAGGACACTGAAGCTTTCTTT | - | - | TRBJ1-1 | TRBV30
CASSFWSTGELFF | TGTGCCAGCAGCTTTTGGAGCACCGGGGAGCTGTTTTTT | - | few | TRBJ2-2 | TRBV5-5
CASSFQDSYSNQPQHF | TGTGCCAGCAGCTTTCAGGACAGTTATAGCAATCAGCCCCAGCATTTT | - | few | TRBJ1-5 | TRBV7-3
CASSHNEKLFF | TGTGCCAGCAGTCATAATGAAAAACTGTTTTTT | - | - | TRBJ1-4 | TRBV3-1/TRBV3-2
CASSRLASSTGELFF | TGTGCCAGCTCTCGTTTGGCCTCCTCCACCGGGGAGCTGTTTTTT | - | - | TRBJ2-2 | TRBV18
CASSEVIGGNYGYTF | TGTGCCAGCAGTGAAGTCATCGGGGGTAACTATGGCTACACCTTC | - | - | TRBJ1-2 | TRBV6-1
CASSGTGSSYEQYF | TGTGCCAGCAGTGGGACAGGGAGTAGCTACGAGCAGTACTTC | TRBD1 | - | TRBJ2-7 | TRBV7-9
CASSLTGKNSPLHF | TGCGCCAGCAGCTTGACAGGGAAGAATTCACCCCTCCACTTT | - | - | TRBJ1-6 | TRBV5-1
CASRVSGDSYNEQFF | TGTGCCAGTAGAGTTAGCGGCGACTCCTACAATGAGCAGTTCTTC | - | - | TRBJ2-1 | TRBV19
CAWIAGTGNNEQFF | TGTGCCTGGATCGCCGGGACAGGGAACAATGAGCAGTTCTTC | TRBD1 | - | TRBJ2-1 | TRBV30
CASSQGTRDTYEQYF | TGTGCCAGCAGCCAAGGGACTAGGGATACCTACGAGCAGTACTTC | TRBD2 | - | TRBJ2-7 | TRBV3-1/TRBV3-2
CASRYRERGEQFF | TGTGCCAGCAGATACCGGGAGCGCGGTGAGCAGTTCTTC | - | once | TRBJ2-1 | TRBV28
CASSEGAGQLFF | TGTGCCAGCAGTGAAGGGGCAGGCCAACTGTTTTTT | - | - | TRBJ1-4 | TRBV2
CAWREVAEPNTGELFF | TGTGCCTGGAGGGAGGTAGCGGAACCGAACACCGGGGAGCTGTTTTTT | - | once | TRBJ2-2 | TRBV30
CASSFNGSPTDTQYF | TGTGCCAGCAGTTTTAATGGCTCCCCCACAGATACGCAGTATTTT | - | - | TRBJ2-3 | TRBV28
CATSDPRGDGDTQYF | TGTGCCACCAGTGATCCTCGGGGGGACGGCGATACGCAGTATTTT | TRBD2 | - | TRBJ2-3 | TRBV24-1